Sequencing of this T cell receptor (beta chain) was carried out in a study of T-cell memory formation after mild COVID-19. This CDR3 contains 14 residues. Trimming left V 8 bases short and J 0 bases short, with 11 bases between. From the 5' RACE reads, TCRdb called clonotypes with MiXCR, one entry per CDR3 protein. The sample has 550,000 to 700,000 distinct CDR3 sequences, around 16% seen once; the top ten hold 8.1%. Material for sequencing was PBMCs or a T cell subset sorted from them (not recorded which). The chain combines TRBV12-3 or TRBV12-4 with TRBJ1-3; D is undetermined. The receptor comes from an adult woman who had mild COVID-19 (a few samples of this study predate the infection). Cell type and time point are not known. The CDR3 sequence is CASDQGLSGNTIYF. Written as DNA, the CDR3 is TGTGCCAGCGACCAAGGACTCTCTGGAAACACCATATATTTT.